This TCR beta chain is from a study of shared clonotypes between healthy human individuals. Trimming took off 8 bases at V and 2 bases at J, with 14 bases between the two ends. The CDR3 consists of 13 residues. Germline lookup yields CDR1 GTSNPN and CDR2 SVGIG (reference sequence). As originally analysed: Junction-only immunoSEQ sequences carried no quality scores, so filtering differed. The data were produced by immunoSEQ multiplex PCR, yet TCRdb's version contains in-frame clones alone and is incomplete. The DNA gave D and trimming, while V, J and clone size come from that table. The sample records about 2.3 million clones, 85% to 95% being singletons. CD45RA+ naive and CD45RA-negative memory subsets were separated from CD4+ cells.

The chain joins TRBV30 to TRBJ2-3; no reliable D call. This receptor was identified in a man between 18 and 35 years old in good health. Some clones in this sample may be carry-over from other donors' samples. The sample was naive CD4+ T cells from PBMCs. Indicated subset: CD45RA+ positively selected. CDR3 nucleotide sequence: TGTGCCCGAAAGGCGGAGCCCACAGATACGCAGTATTTT. It encodes CARKAEPTDTQYF.